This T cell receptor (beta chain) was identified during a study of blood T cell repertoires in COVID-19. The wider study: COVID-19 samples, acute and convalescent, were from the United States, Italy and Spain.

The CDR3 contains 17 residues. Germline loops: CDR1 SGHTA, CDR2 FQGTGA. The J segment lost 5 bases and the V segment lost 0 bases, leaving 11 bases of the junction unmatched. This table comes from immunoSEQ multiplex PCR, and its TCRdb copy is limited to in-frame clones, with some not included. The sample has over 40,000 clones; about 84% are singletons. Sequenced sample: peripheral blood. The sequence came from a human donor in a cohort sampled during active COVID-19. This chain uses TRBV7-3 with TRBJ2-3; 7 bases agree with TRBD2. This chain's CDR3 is CASSLTASGPPEDTQYF. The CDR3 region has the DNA TGTGCCAGCAGCTTAACAGCTAGCGGTCCCCCGGAAGATACGCAGTATTTT.